Sequencing of this T cell receptor beta chain was carried out in a study of blood T cell repertoires in COVID-19. About the study: Donors in the United States, Italy and Spain gave samples during acute or convalescent COVID-19.

This clone was observed a single time. The CDR3 spans 14 residues. After removal of 10 bases from V and 6 bases from J, the junction contained 9 bases not matched to a gene. CDR1 MDHEN and CDR2 SYDVKM come from the germline V gene. How the authors handled the data: Amplification of reference gene primers was used by the study to estimate nucleated cell counts. Some clones are missing from TCRdb's copy, which holds only in-frame ones; the method was immunoSEQ multiplex PCR. V, J and clone size are taken as reported in that table, and D and trimming were inferred from the DNA itself. The table records about 380,000 clones, about 80% of them present only once.

The chain is built from TRBV28 and TRBJ2-2, with 9 bases fitting TRBD1. This TCR came from a human donor with acute or convalescent COVID-19. The donor label of this sample is uncertain. Material: peripheral blood. CDR3 in amino acids: CATLRDRVPGELFF. CDR3 bases: TGTGCCACACTCCGGGACAGGGTCCCCGGGGAGCTGTTTTTT.